The next 26 T cell receptor beta chains were all read from a single sample in a study of response to subunit inactivated influenza vaccine. MiXCR, applied by TCRdb to the RT-PCR reads, yields one record per CDR3 protein. The data hold approximately 500,000 distinct CDR3 sequences, with under 15% observed a single time. The sample here was PBMCs from blood, taken roughly 45 days after vaccination. The receptor source for this set is a man aged 45-65 years who received an inactivated influenza vaccine.

The chain combines TRBV20-1 with TRBJ2-5; a weak D match, TRBD2 (6 bases). This CDR3 contains 16 residues. Trimming removed 6 bases at V and 0 bases at J, with 20 bases between. Germline-derived CDR1 and CDR2 are DFQATT and SNEGSKA (reference sequence). DNA for the CDR3: TGCAGTGCCGGAAAAGCGGGCGGCCTGAACCAAGAGACCCAGTACTTC. Its translation: CSAGKAGGLNQETQYF.

The V and J genes are TRBV29-1 and TRBJ2-3, with a tentative D call TRBD2 (6 bases). Germline CDR1 is SQVTM and CDR2 is ANQGSEA. The length of the CDR3 is 14 residues. Trimming took 8 bases from V and 4 from J, leaving 19 bases between them. In nucleotides, the CDR3 is TGCAGCACCGGAATTGGGTCTAGCGCAGATACGCAGTATTTT. This translates into CSTGIGSSADTQYF.

The sample holds a few counts of this clonotype. The CDR3 is CASSPQVWRSGDEQYF. CDR3 sequence (DNA): TGTGCCAGCAGCCCACAGGTTTGGCGGAGCGGCGACGAGCAGTACTTC. This chain uses TRBV12-3 or TRBV12-4 with TRBJ2-7; D possibly matches TRBD1 or TRBD2 (5 bases each). The CDR3 extends over 16 amino acids. Trimming pared 6 bases from V and 5 bases from J, leaving 23 bases between.

Only a few counts were recorded for this clonotype. CDR3 coding DNA: TGTGCCAGCAGGAAGACTAGCGGGAGGGTAAAGAGTACAGATACGCAGTATTTT. Its translation: CASRKTSGRVKSTDTQYF. The chain links TRBV6-1 to TRBJ2-3; TRBD2 aligns across 14 bases. Germline V gene data show CDR1 as MNHNS and CDR2 as SASEGT. CDR3 size: 18 residues. The trim removed 6 bases at V and 3 bases at J, leaving 11 bases unmatched.

A word on this clonotype: Its ends do not fully match the called genes, so a read error is possible. CDR3 residues: CCARDPGRGFLYEQYF. CDR3 DNA sequence: TGCTGTGCTAGAGATCCCGGCCGCGGCTTTCTCTACGAGCAGTACTTC. V gene TRBV20-1 combines with J gene TRBJ2-7; D gene unclear. Germline V gene data show CDR1 as DFQATT and CDR2 as SNEGSKA (reference sequence). The CDR3 length is 16 residues.

The genes are TRBV20-1 and TRBJ1-5; D unresolved. CDR3 size: 12 residues. The V and J ends lost 3 bases and 5 bases respectively, with 8 bases between them. CDR1 is DFQATT, CDR2 SNEGSKA, per germline (reference sequence). CDR3 in DNA: TGCAGTGCTAGGTCCCAAGATCAGCCCCAGCATTTT. This sequence encodes CSARSQDQPQHF.

This clonotype was found a few times. V usage is TRBV7-2 and J usage is TRBJ2-7; 7 nucleotides match TRBD1. This CDR3 is built from 13 residues. Per the germline V gene, CDR1 is SGHTA and CDR2 is FQGNSA. Germline trimming cut 0 bases from V and 6 bases from J; bases unmatched to any gene: 2. The CDR3 loop reads CASSLAGTAEQYF. The CDR3 DNA is TGTGCCAGCAGCTTAGCCGGGACAGCCGAGCAGTACTTC.

The chain links TRBV20-1 to TRBJ1-5; maybe TRBD1 (6 bases). Germline V gene data show CDR1 as DFQATT and CDR2 as SNEGSKA (reference sequence). The length of the CDR3 is 12 residues. Trimming stripped 6 bases from V and 9 bases from J, with 15 bases between. CDR3 nucleotides: TGCAGTGCAACGACAGGCGCTGCGCCCCAGCATTTT. Translation: CSATTGAAPQHF.

This clonotype was counted only a few times. This chain joins TRBV12-3 or TRBV12-4 and TRBJ2-6; 10 bases line up with TRBD1. The CDR3 sequence is 17 residues long. V shed 7 bases and J 1 base; nucleotides not matched to a gene: 7. The CDR3 sequence: CASIRTGGLSGANVLTF. In DNA form, the CDR3 reads TGTGCCAGCATCCGGACAGGGGGACTTTCTGGGGCCAACGTCCTGACTTTC.

This clonotype was seen a handful of times. The chain joins TRBV20-1 to TRBJ2-1; 10 bases line up with TRBD1. J gave up 4 bases and V 1 base, and 4 bases lay outside the gene matches. CDR1 is DFQATT and CDR2 is SNEGSKA in the germline V gene (reference sequence). The CDR3 length is 15 residues. The CDR3: CSARGRDRGYNEQFF. The CDR3, as DNA: TGCAGTGCTAGAGGAAGGGACAGGGGTTACAATGAGCAGTTCTTC.

There are a few counts of this clonotype. The rearrangement joins TRBV7-2 to TRBJ2-2, with D possibly TRBD1 on 5 matching bases. CDR1 is SGHTA and CDR2 is FQGNSA in the germline V gene. This CDR3 has 16 residues. V lost 5 bases to trimming and J lost 5 bases, with 18 bases between them. The CDR3 protein is CASSPQTVIGTGELFF. CDR3 in DNA: TGTGCCAGCAGCCCCCAGACAGTAATAGGAACCGGGGAGCTGTTTTTT.

V gene TRBV4-2 combines with J gene TRBJ2-2, with 9 bases aligning to TRBD1. V was clipped by 3 bases and J by 5 bases; unmatched bases: 4. CDR1 LGHNA and CDR2 YNFKEQ come from the germline V gene. The CDR3 covers 15 residues. The CDR3 protein is CASSHYDRGTGELFF. CDR3 bases: TGTGCCAGCAGCCACTACGACAGGGGGACCGGGGAGCTGTTTTTT.

The V and J genes are TRBV6-2 or TRBV6-3 and TRBJ2-1, with 7 positions matching TRBD1. Germline-derived CDR1 and CDR2 are MNHEY and SVGEGT. The trim removed 2 bases at V and 0 bases at J, leaving 7 bases unmatched. The CDR3 contains 17 residues. In DNA form, the CDR3 reads TGTGCCAGCAGTTACGTTGAGGGGGCCAGCTCCTACAATGAGCAGTTCTTC. Its translation: CASSYVEGASSYNEQFF.

A few counts support this clonotype. The chain uses TRBV29-1 and TRBJ1-4; D perhaps matches TRBD1 (6 bases). The CDR3 is 12 amino acids. The ends were cut back, 4 bases at V and 8 bases at J, with 11 bases in the middle. Germline CDR1 and CDR2: SQVTM and ANQGSEA. The CDR3 nucleotides read TGCAGCGTTGCCAGGGGCAAGGAAAAACTGTTTTTT. Its translation: CSVARGKEKLFF.

V usage is TRBV11-2 and J usage is TRBJ2-1, with 7 positions matching TRBD2. V lost 3 bases and J lost 13; bases outside the gene matches: 6. CDR1 is SGHAT and CDR2 is FQNNGV in the germline V gene. The length of the CDR3 is 12 residues. CDR3 nucleotides: TGTGCCAGCAGCTTGGGGCTAGCGGACCAGTTCTTC. Translation: CASSLGLADQFF.

This clonotype was counted between two and nine times. The chain has TRBV7-6 and TRBJ2-7; D gene uncertain. V lost 2 bases and J 6 bases, leaving 14 bases between the germline ends. Germline assignment: CDR1 SGHVS and CDR2 FNYEAQ. CDR3 length: 14 residues. The CDR3, as DNA: TGTGCCAGCAGCTTAAGGCAGTCGCCGGGCGAGCAGTACTTC. Protein: CASSLRQSPGEQYF.

The chain recombines TRBV5-1 with TRBJ2-7; TRBD1 matches 8 bases. The CDR3 is made up of 17 amino acids. Germline V gene sequence: CDR1 SGHRS, CDR2 YFSETQ. Losses at the gene ends were 3 bases for V and 5 bases for J; bases not matched to a gene: 16. The CDR3 here is CASSSNLRQGHMNEQYF. CDR3 nucleotide sequence: TGCGCCAGCAGCTCGAACCTCAGACAGGGGCATATGAACGAGCAGTACTTC.

This clonotype came up a few times. The J gene is TRBJ2-5, the V gene TRBV5-1, with D possibly being TRBD2 (5 bases). The CDR3 has 15 residues. CDR1 and CDR2 from the germline V gene are SGHRS and YFSETQ. V lost 0 bases and J lost 4, with 13 bases in between. The CDR3 DNA is TGCGCCAGCAGCTTGGGTGGGAGTCGAGGAGAGACCCAGTACTTC. It is translated as CASSLGGSRGETQYF.

This clonotype was detected a few times. J is TRBJ2-7 and V is TRBV29-1; the match to TRBD2 covers 13 bases. This CDR3 contains 12 residues. Looked up from germline, CDR1 is SQVTM and CDR2 is ANQGSEA. V lost 6 bases, J lost 7 bases, and 3 bases stayed unmatched. The CDR3, as DNA: TGCAGCGTCGCGGGACTAGCGGGAGAGCAGTACTTC. Translation: CSVAGLAGEQYF.

This clonotype was detected only a few times. The rearrangement links TRBV7-2 to TRBJ2-1; TRBD2 agrees at 13 bases. With V trimmed by 4 bases and J by 7 bases, 10 bases remained unmatched. CDR3 length: 17 amino acids. CDR1 is SGHTA and CDR2 is FQGNSA in the germline V gene. The CDR3 DNA reads TGTGCCAGCAGCTCCGACCTACTAGCGGGAGGGTGGAATGAGCAGTTCTTC. Protein product: CASSSDLLAGGWNEQFF.

The table lists this clonotype with a few counts. The chain is built from TRBV7-9 and TRBJ2-3, with D possibly being TRBD2 (6 bases). Trimming stripped 9 bases from V and 2 bases from J, with 24 bases between. CDR1 is SEHNR, CDR2 FQNEAQ, per germline (reference sequence). The CDR3 has 17 amino acids. The CDR3 loop reads CASSVGSGDFDTDTQYF. The CDR3 nucleotides are TGTGCCAGTTCAGTGGGCTCGGGGGACTTCGACACAGATACGCAGTATTTT.

This clonotype appeared many times. This chain uses TRBV12-3 or TRBV12-4 with TRBJ2-2; the D gene could be TRBD1 or TRBD2 (6 bases each). Trimming stripped 11 bases from V and 7 bases from J, with 17 bases between. The CDR3 spans 13 residues. CDR3 in amino acids: CASSWGALGELFF. CDR3 nucleotide sequence: TGTGCCTCGAGTTGGGGGGCACTCGGGGAGCTGTTTTTT.

This clonotype was detected many times. The chain has TRBV27 and TRBJ2-7; D perhaps matches TRBD1 (6 bases). V lost 1 base and J 3 bases, leaving 13 bases between the germline ends. The CDR3 length is 15 residues. Germline loops: CDR1 MNHEY, CDR2 SMNVEV (reference sequence). The CDR3 DNA is TGTGCCAGCAGTTTATTCCCGGGACAAAGCTACGAGCAGTACTTC. Encoded protein: CASSLFPGQSYEQYF.

In its sample, this clonotype was seen a few times. J is TRBJ1-2 and V is TRBV7-9, with D perhaps matching TRBD1 (6 bases). V gave up 4 bases and J gave up 4 bases, with 13 bases separating them. Germline-derived CDR1 and CDR2 are SEHNR and FQNEAQ (reference sequence). This CDR3 is 14 amino acids long. The CDR3 nucleotides read TGTGCCAGCAGCTCCACAGGGATCGCCTATGGCTACACCTTC. Protein sequence: CASSSTGIAYGYTF.

This chain joins TRBV19 and TRBJ1-1, with D possibly TRBD1 on 6 matching bases. This CDR3 has 15 residues. Germline assignment: CDR1 LNHDA and CDR2 SQIVND (reference sequence). V gave up 1 base and J gave up 1 base, with 10 bases separating them. The CDR3 region is CASSIGPQGNTEAFF. DNA of the CDR3: TGTGCCAGTAGTATAGGACCACAGGGGAACACTGAAGCTTTCTTT. Looking up the rest from reference TRBV19 and TRBJ1-1 gives the full variable domain: DGGITQSPKYLFRKEGQNVTLSCEQNLNHDAMYWYRQDPGQGLRLIYYSQIVNDFQKGDIAEGYSVSREKKESFPLTVTSAQKNPTAFYLCASSIGPQGNTEAFFGQGTRLTVV.

This clonotype appeared a few times. V gene TRBV20-1 combines with J gene TRBJ1-5, with D uncertain. V shed 3 bases and J shed 3 bases, with 12 bases lying between them. This CDR3 is built from 14 residues. Germline CDR1 and CDR2: DFQATT and SNEGSKA (reference sequence). The CDR3 is CSARGDLANQPQHF. Written as DNA, the CDR3 is TGCAGTGCTAGGGGCGATCTTGCCAATCAGCCCCAGCATTTT.